Sequencing of this TCR beta chain was carried out in a study of preoperative IRX-2 immunotherapy in early breast cancer. Sample treatment: preoperative locoregional IRX-2 cytokine immunotherapy. Patients received preoperative, locoregional IRX-2 cytokine immunotherapy in a phase Ib study. This clone turned up a few times. Some clones are missing from TCRdb's copy, which holds only in-frame ones; the method was immunoSEQ multiplex PCR. The top ten clones hold 6% to 8.5% of a sample with roughly 24,000 clones, around 75% of them seen once. The source was lymph node tissue, collected after IRX-2 immunotherapy. The receptor was isolated from a human donor with breast cancer.

The CDR3 coding sequence is TGTGCCAGCAGTTACGTGGACAGGGGGCGAGAAAAACTGTTTTTT. Residues: CASSYVDRGREKLFF. The chain is built from TRBV6-8 and TRBJ1-4, with TRBD1 matching over 11 bases. V dropped 2 bases and J dropped 8; count of bases not matched to a gene: 4. Germline V gene data show CDR1 as MNHGY and CDR2 as SAAAGT. The CDR3 is made up of 15 amino acids.